This T cell receptor (beta chain) originates from a study of cytomegalovirus exposure and HLA in healthy donors. The study, taken as a whole, reports: Subsequent analysis of the roughly 120 validation repertoires found a tendency for first-cohort TCR clusters to co-occur. According to the study, 160 or so TCR beta chains were cytomegalovirus-associated. Among the CMV-associated chains, a few were confirmed in vitro as specific for CMV antigens.

Notes on this clone: The antigen is not known.

Separation from the roughly 670-subject first cohort characterized the roughly 120-subject validation cohort, to which the donors belonged. Assay used: immunoSEQ multiplex PCR; TCRdb lists only in-frame clones, some missing. The profile covers tens of thousands of clones, with just under 85% appearing a single time and 2.5% to 3% taken by the ten largest. This CDR3 comprises 14 residues. Germline V gives CDR1 MDHEN, CDR2 SYDVKM. V trimming: 6 bases; J trimming: 8 bases; junction bases outside the gene matches: 10. This rearrangement joins TRBV28 to TRBJ2-4, with 7 bases identical to TRBD2. The TCR originated in a man aged 25 to 40 in good health and CMV-seronegative. The sequencing sample was made of PBMCs. The CDR3 coding sequence is TGTGCCAGCAGAACCCTTACTAGCGATGACATTCAGTACTTC. Protein: CASRTLTSDDIQYF.